This is a list of T cell receptor beta chains from one sample in a study of cytomegalovirus exposure and HLA in healthy donors. This table comes from immunoSEQ multiplex PCR, and its TCRdb copy is limited to in-frame clones, with some not included. The repertoire consists of 60,000 to 65,000 clones, with roughly 96% occurring once and the leading ten covering 5.8%. The specimen sequenced was PBMCs. The receptor set was obtained from a woman under 30 in good health and CMV-seropositive. Both conserved end residues are trimmed from each CDR3. The D gene is left open where the match is weak.

d_gene	j_gene	len	v_gene	CDR3aa
TRBD1	TRBJ2-2	13	TRBV15	ATSRGWTGTGELF
-	TRBJ1-1	11	TRBV29-1	SVQSGANTEAF
TRBD2	TRBJ2-1	13	TRBV6-5	ASSYTGLAGDEQF
TRBD2	TRBJ2-5	16	TRBV27	ASSFLGLAGQTGETQY
TRBD1	TRBJ1-2	12	TRBV27	ASSFGSGGYGYT
TRBD1	TRBJ2-7	12	TRBV10-3	AISDSGTALEQY
-	TRBJ2-5	11	TRBV2	ASSVPGSSRGY
TRBD2	TRBJ2-1	15	TRBV2	ASSQARTSGRAGEQF
-	TRBJ2-1	11	TRBV30	AWGFVSGNEQF
TRBD2	TRBJ2-1	14	TRBV7-9	ASSSTSGRAYNEQF
TRBD2	TRBJ2-1	13	TRBV30	AWSPGLAGVYEQF
-	TRBJ1-1	8	TRBV30	ASKNTEAF
TRBD1	TRBJ1-2	13	TRBV27	ASSGTIRGNYGYT
TRBD2	TRBJ2-2	10	TRBV19	AAVGRAGELF
TRBD1	TRBJ2-5	12	TRBV28	ASSGHRGLGTQY
-	TRBJ2-7	11	TRBV27	ASSFRGAYEQY
-	TRBJ2-7	10	TRBV30	AWSHGSYEQY
-	TRBJ1-1	14	TRBV5-1	ASSLGDNNPNTEAF
-	TRBJ2-3	14	TRBV13	ASSSQPGSRTDTQY
TRBD1	TRBJ2-5	14	TRBV4-2	ASSQLQGVGEETQY
TRBD2	TRBJ2-1	12	TRBV28	ASSFETSGDEQF
-	TRBJ2-7	11	TRBV19	ASSIGEGYEQY
-	TRBJ2-1	10	TRBV6-1	ASSAAGSEQF
TRBD1	TRBJ2-4	13	TRBV10-3	AISKGQDGQNIQY
TRBD1	TRBJ2-7	12	TRBV7-3	ASSSRDSSYEQY
TRBD2	TRBJ2-5	14	TRBV5-1	ASSPVSRGSGGTQY
-	TRBJ2-1	13	TRBV2	ASSEIVQGRNEQF
TRBD2	TRBJ2-1	15	TRBV7-9	ASSLVSTSGGSNEQF
-	TRBJ2-2	12	TRBV9	ASSGTSFPGELF
-	TRBJ2-5	13	TRBV7-9	ASSLELITQETQY
TRBD1	TRBJ2-7	13	TRBV7-8	ASSTPGQGHYEQY
TRBD1	TRBJ2-7	13	TRBV28	ASSSETGGFDEQY
-	TRBJ2-7	14	TRBV28	ASSPTSGGWTYEQY
-	TRBJ1-1	12	TRBV7-9	ASSPPQAVGEAF
TRBD1	TRBJ2-7	12	TRBV30	AWSRGGSTYEQY
TRBD1	TRBJ2-2	12	TRBV6-4	ASSGQGDTGELF
TRBD1	TRBJ2-7	10	TRBV2	ASRDRTYEQY
TRBD2	TRBJ2-5	18	TRBV5-1	ASSSSGWQGGRRVQETQY
-	TRBJ2-7	15	TRBV27	ASSLWPPGRDTYEQY
TRBD1	TRBJ1-2	12	TRBV28	ASSFGDRLYGYT
-	TRBJ2-1	11	TRBV7-9	ASSYQHGGEQF
-	TRBJ1-3	15	TRBV5-4	ASSPATGLSSGNTIY
TRBD1	TRBJ2-2	13	TRBV5-4	ASSSLDRDTGELF